A selection of T cell receptor beta chains follows, all from one sample in a study of cytomegalovirus exposure and HLA in healthy donors. Clones were read by immunoSEQ multiplex PCR, and TCRdb kept only the in-frame ones, dropping some. The data hold about 180,000 clones, with roughly 86% observed a single time. The sequencing sample was made of PBMCs. Receptor source: a girl under 18 in good health and CMV-seropositive. CDR3s include the opening cysteine and the closing phenylalanine or tryptophan. The D gene is left open where the match is weak. A clone size is listed for some rows: how often the clone was seen (once, few, many), or a class if it is expanded.

NA,TRBJ1-1,TRBD1,TRBV19,CASIDRGGLSNTEAFF,TGTGCCAGTATTGACAGGGGAGGGTTGTCGAACACTGAAGCTTTCTTT
NA,TRBJ1-6,NA,TRBV11-3,CASSLAAGSDSPLHF,TGTGCCAGCAGCTTAGCTGCAGGGTCGGATTCACCCCTCCACTTT
NA,TRBJ2-2,NA,TRBV2,CASRGQNTGELFF,TGTGCCAGCAGGGGACAGAACACCGGGGAGCTGTTTTTT
NA,TRBJ2-7,NA,TRBV7-6,CASSPRGSLTYEQYF,TGTGCCAGCAGCCCGAGGGGGAGTCTAACCTACGAGCAGTACTTC
NA,TRBJ1-2,NA,TRBV11-2,CASSLVLGDYGYTF,TGTGCCAGCAGCTTAGTTCTGGGCGACTATGGCTACACCTTC
once,TRBJ2-3,TRBD1,TRBV2,CASSVETGGPDTQYF,TGTGCCAGCAGTGTCGAGACAGGGGGACCAGATACGCAGTATTTT
NA,TRBJ1-1,NA,TRBV4-1,CASRMVSGNAEAFF,TGCGCCAGCAGGATGGTTTCGGGAAACGCTGAAGCTTTCTTT
NA,TRBJ2-5,NA,TRBV5-1,CASSLTGETRYF,TGCGCCAGCAGCTTGACAGGAGAGACCCGGTACTTC
NA,TRBJ2-7,TRBD1,TRBV13,CASSRDSHYEQYF,TGTGCCAGCAGCAGGGACAGCCACTACGAGCAGTACTTC
NA,TRBJ2-7,TRBD1,TRBV6-4,CASRGQGCYEQYF,TGTGCCAGCAGAGGACAGGGTTGCTACGAGCAGTACTTC
NA,TRBJ2-7,TRBD1,TRBV5-1,CASSWGGQTGGQYEQYF,TGCGCCAGCAGCTGGGGGGGACAAACAGGGGGCCAGTACGAGCAGTACTTC
few,TRBJ1-2,NA,TRBV30,CAWRGGGPGYGYTF,TGTGCCTGGAGAGGGGGGGGGCCCGGCTATGGCTACACCTTC
NA,TRBJ2-7,NA,TRBV25-1,CASSEFGGISYEQYF,TGTGCCAGCAGTGAATTTGGCGGAATATCCTACGAGCAGTACTTC
NA,TRBJ1-1,NA,TRBV19,CASSIILSGTEAFF,TGTGCCAGTAGTATAATTTTGTCCGGCACTGAAGCTTTCTTT
NA,TRBJ2-4,NA,TRBV18,CASSRSVGNIQYF,TGTGCCAGCTCACGGTCCGTGGGCAACATTCAGTACTTC
NA,TRBJ2-5,NA,TRBV19,CASSIISGQTEETQYF,TGTGCCAGTAGTATAATATCGGGACAAACCGAAGAGACCCAGTACTTC
NA,TRBJ1-2,NA,TRBV6-6,CASSYSGVSNYGYTF,TGTGCCAGCAGTTACTCCGGGGTATCGAACTATGGCTACACCTTC
NA,TRBJ1-1,NA,TRBV11-1,CASSLALGGRYMNTEAFF,TGTGCCAGCAGCTTAGCGCTAGGCGGGAGATACATGAACACTGAAGCTTTCTTT
NA,TRBJ2-1,NA,TRBV27,CASSLSEEIHNEQFF,TGTGCCAGCAGTTTATCTGAGGAGATCCACAATGAGCAGTTCTTC
NA,TRBJ1-1,NA,TRBV7-3,CASSLNTGSNTEAFF,TGTGCCAGCAGCCTTAACACAGGATCGAACACTGAAGCTTTCTTT
NA,TRBJ2-1,TRBD2,TRBV19,CAGGDEQFF,TGTGCCGGGGGGGATGAGCAGTTCTTC
NA,TRBJ1-5,NA,TRBV29-1,CSALLVSAGAQPQHF,TGCAGCGCCCTCCTTGTCAGTGCAGGGGCACAGCCCCAGCATTTT
NA,TRBJ1-1,NA,TRBV6-4,CASSIVAEAFF,TGTGCCAGCAGTATAGTGGCTGAAGCTTTCTTT
NA,TRBJ1-4,NA,TRBV1,CTSSQGAPNEKLFF,TGCACCAGCAGCCAAGGGGCGCCTAATGAAAAACTGTTTTTT
NA,TRBJ2-7,TRBD2,TRBV19,CASSKGLAPYEQYF,TGTGCCAGTAGTAAAGGACTAGCTCCCTACGAGCAGTACTTC
NA,TRBJ2-3,TRBD1,TRBV27,CASAQFPVRDRGWNTQYF,TGTGCCAGCGCCCAATTTCCTGTGAGGGACAGGGGGTGGAATACGCAGTATTTT
NA,TRBJ1-1,NA,TRBV27,CASKSGTEAFF,TGTGCCAGTAAGAGTGGCACTGAAGCTTTCTTT
NA,TRBJ1-3,NA,TRBV11-3,CASSLDDISVSGNTIYF,TGTGCCAGCAGCTTAGATGACATTTCGGTCTCTGGAAACACCATATATTTT
NA,TRBJ2-1,NA,TRBV4-1,CASSQDPQLAGMGYNEQFF,TGCGCCAGCAGCCAAGATCCCCAGCTTGCGGGGATGGGCTACAATGAGCAGTTCTTC
few,TRBJ2-1,NA,TRBV19,CASSSDAFGLPDNEQFF,TGTGCCAGTAGTAGTGATGCCTTTGGACTGCCTGATAATGAGCAGTTCTTC
NA,TRBJ1-5,NA,TRBV28,CASSLGGRDSNQPQHF,TGTGCCAGCAGCCTAGGGGGTCGGGATAGCAATCAGCCCCAGCATTTT
once,TRBJ2-4,TRBD1,TRBV11-2,CASSLGAGTGLGKNIQYF,TGTGCCAGCAGCTTAGGAGCCGGGACAGGGTTGGGCAAAAACATTCAGTACTTC
NA,TRBJ2-3,TRBD2,TRBV9,CASSGGLATDTQYF,TGTGCCAGCAGCGGGGGACTAGCTACAGATACGCAGTATTTT
NA,TRBJ2-3,NA,TRBV5-1,CASSPQGGTDTQYF,TGCGCCAGCAGCCCACAGGGGGGGACAGATACGCAGTATTTT
NA,TRBJ2-1,NA,TRBV5-1,CASSLLTSSYNEQFF,TGCGCCAGCAGCTTGTTAACTAGCTCCTACAATGAGCAGTTCTTC
NA,TRBJ2-5,TRBD1,TRBV25-1,CASSRGQGLFETQYF,TGTGCCAGCAGTAGGGGACAGGGTCTTTTTGAGACCCAGTACTTC
few,TRBJ2-5,TRBD1,TRBV5-1,CASSRQGESQETQYF,TGCGCCAGCAGCAGACAGGGGGAGAGCCAAGAGACCCAGTACTTC
NA,TRBJ2-5,TRBD1,TRBV2,CASTGQGRQETQYF,TGTGCCAGCACGGGACAGGGAAGGCAGGAGACCCAGTACTTC
NA,TRBJ1-1,TRBD1,TRBV7-9,CASSPVQGARTEAFF,TGTGCCAGCAGCCCAGTGCAGGGGGCGCGCACTGAAGCTTTCTTT
once,TRBJ1-1,TRBD1,TRBV7-9,CASRPQGANTEAFF,TGTGCCAGCAGGCCACAGGGGGCGAACACTGAAGCTTTCTTT
once,TRBJ2-1,TRBD2,TRBV4-1,CASSQLGGGASSYNEQFF,TGCGCCAGCAGCCAACTTGGCGGGGGGGCAAGCTCCTACAATGAGCAGTTCTTC
NA,TRBJ1-3,NA,TRBV7-3,CASSLSQGNTIYF,TGTGCCAGCAGCTTAAGTCAGGGAAACACCATATATTTT
NA,TRBJ2-7,TRBD1,TRBV7-8,CASSFPAGGRYEQYF,TGTGCCAGCAGTTTCCCCGCAGGGGGCAGGTACGAGCAGTACTTC
NA,TRBJ1-1,TRBD1,TRBV10-3,CAISEGQDSDPYTEAFF,TGTGCCATCAGTGAGGGACAGGATTCGGACCCCTACACTGAAGCTTTCTTT
NA,TRBJ2-3,NA,TRBV11-3,CASSEGADPGTDTQYF,TGTGCCAGCAGCGAGGGAGCGGATCCAGGCACAGATACGCAGTATTTT
NA,TRBJ1-5,TRBD1,TRBV5-6,CASSLQGSQPQHF,TGTGCCAGCAGCTTACAGGGGAGCCAGCCCCAGCATTTT
NA,TRBJ1-1,NA,TRBV7-3,CASSFSPLNTEAFF,TGTGCCAGCAGCTTCTCCCCCCTGAACACTGAAGCTTTCTTT
NA,TRBJ1-3,NA,TRBV7-2,CASSLLLGRGSGNTIYF,TGTGCCAGCAGCCTCCTCCTGGGCAGGGGTTCTGGAAACACCATATATTTT
NA,TRBJ1-2,TRBD1,TRBV4-1,CASSQLPTGVGGNYGYTF,TGCGCCAGCAGCCAACTTCCCACAGGGGTAGGAGGTAACTATGGCTACACCTTC
NA,TRBJ1-1,TRBD1,TRBV7-3,CASSSTGRNTEAFF,TGTGCCAGCAGCTCGACAGGGAGGAACACTGAAGCTTTCTTT
NA,TRBJ1-2,TRBD1,TRBV9,CASSVRDRGHGYTF,TGTGCCAGCAGCGTAAGAGACAGGGGGCACGGCTACACCTTC
NA,TRBJ1-5,NA,TRBV18,CASSQGLSQPQHF,TGTGCCAGCTCCCAGGGGTTAAGTCAGCCCCAGCATTTT
NA,TRBJ1-2,TRBD1,TRBV7-6,CASSFSDRVYGYGYTF,TGTGCCAGCAGCTTTTCGGACAGGGTGTACGGCTATGGCTACACCTTC
NA,TRBJ2-3,TRBD2,TRBV9,CASRPLAGARTDTQYF,TGTGCCAGCAGGCCCCTAGCGGGGGCCCGCACAGATACGCAGTATTTT
NA,TRBJ2-7,NA,TRBV2,CASSESIAGTTYEQYF,TGTGCCAGCAGTGAATCGATTGCCGGGACAACGTACGAGCAGTACTTC